This T cell receptor beta chain was found in a study of T cells in Graves' hyperthyroidism and ophthalmopathy (dated by TCRdb to about 2019). For the wider study: Peripheral blood samples were taken at the time of initial diagnosis, prior to any treatment. Prospective prediction of ophthalmopathy was tested in an independent validation cohort of 18 to 20 hyperthyroidism patients and some 17 patients who later progressed to ophthalmopathy. Following sampling, methimazole starting at 30 mg daily was given to hyperthyroidism patients, and high-dose intravenous methylprednisolone was given to ophthalmopathy patients. The paper reports TCR Vbeta CDR3 sequencing of more than 120 peripheral blood samples: around 45 ophthalmopathy, fewer than 80 hyperthyroidism and some 17 progressor patients. A discovery cohort of roughly 100 patients, approximately 45 with Graves' ophthalmopathy and fewer than 65 with stable Graves' hyperthyroidism, was used to find distinguishing TCR V-J signatures. The 75 to 100 discovery patients were randomly split 7:3 into training and test sets. In addition, the study compared T-cell repertoires in thyroid tissue and in blood from about 6 Graves' hyperthyroidism patients. What the study reported, not specific to this receptor: Most expanded thyroid clonotypes (frequency above 0.001) were also detected in blood, a finding suggesting that blood repertoires may reflect thyroid immune responses. A 13 V-J signature model separated ophthalmopathy from stable hyperthyroidism, with roughly 88% sensitivity and about 81% specificity in cross-validation and 80%/75% in testing. No statistical method was used to fix the sample size in advance, and group allocation was not hidden from the investigators. In validation, progression to ophthalmopathy was predicted by the model with around 71% sensitivity and nearly 75% specificity, a median of approximately 7.1 months before onset.

The TCR beta CDR3 regions were amplified from the RNA transcripts. For the first round of RT-PCR on the TCR CDR3, the HTBI primer set was used together with the Qiagen OneStep RT-PCR kit. Libraries were constructed in a second round of multiplex PCR, after which size selection and purification were performed. The libraries were sequenced on an Illumina HiSeq2000 using paired-end 100 bp reads. As for the original processing: SOAPnuke was used to process the raw data, with reads discarded if the reads contained adapters or uncalled bases, had a mean Phred below 15, or lacked an exact constant-primer or identifier match. High-quality paired reads were merged using COPE v1.2.5, and each unique nucleotide sequence was defined as a clonotype. MiTCR v1.1 was used to align the clonotypes against IMGT TRBV, TRBD and TRBJ reference segments. Only V-J combinations with frequency above 0.0001, covering approximately 99% of repertoires, were analysed. The TCS score was defined as F50 (clonal expansion) divided by E x V (chaos), with BLOSUM62-based TCRdist calculated between CDR3 peptides within each V-J. Welch's t-statistics and random forest reduced some 510 V-J features to some 14, which were used in a naive Bayes classifier (R e1071). TCRdb handled the public reads itself, with Q25 trimming in fastp and clone calling in MiXCR, and kept productive beta chains. Each CDR3 protein appears once, grouped with its most common genes and DNA. The V and J calls here are based on TCRdb, not the publication. The sample table shows under 550,000 distinct CDR3 sequences, and about 20% are seen once. The ten largest make up 40% to 50% of the sample.

This clonotype occurred a few times. The clone's antigen remains unknown. No clone much larger than this one lies a single base away; base qualities are absent. In the ophthalmopathy patients, disease was moderately to severely active, with a Clinical Activity Score of 3 or more, a NOSPECS grade of 4 or more, and a duration of less than 3 months. Any patient with an uncontrolled infection, another autoimmune disease, pregnancy or lactation was excluded. Diagnoses were established on the basis of clinical symptoms, serum thyroxine and TRAb, thyroid ultrasound, and orbital computed tomography. Ficoll-Paque density gradient centrifugation was used to isolate PBMCs from 8.5 to 10 ml of fresh peripheral blood. Total RNA was extracted using Trizol reagent, and RNA quality was assessed on an Agilent 2100 Bioanalyzer. CDR1 and CDR2, looked up from the germline V gene, are SNHLY and FYNNEI. From cysteine to phenylalanine, the CDR3 is 15 amino acids long. Just the 45-base CDR3 DNA is kept, in frame starting at base 1. Between the V and J ends, shortened by 7 bases and 5 bases respectively, the junction contains 15 bases.

The receptor was isolated from a man aged 35-49 years with Graves' ophthalmopathy. The chain is assembled from TRBV2 and TRBJ1-6, with the D gene too uncertain to name. Sequencing input: blood. The DNA sequence reads TGTGCCAGCACTAAAAGCCTGGCGGATAATTCACCCCTCCACTTT. Its product reads: CASTKSLADNSPLHF.